This T cell receptor (beta chain) was captured by sequencing in a study of blood T cells in healthy people across ages. Whole-study results and caveats: Expanded clonotype shifts may have been confounded, as the donors had an unknown CMV status.

Healthy Caucasians from Russia aged roughly 6 to 95 served as donors. This CDR3 has 14 residues. Trimming took 1 base from V and 5 from J, leaving 11 bases between them. Germline V gene lookup returns CDR1 SEHNR and CDR2 FQNEAQ (reference sequence). The second PCR ran about 6 to 11 cycles with a sample-barcoded 5' primer and J-beta primers. One entry per CDR3 protein, called by TCRdb with MiXCR from the 5' RACE reads. This sample has some 1.6 million distinct CDR3 sequences; roughly 32% occur once, and the top ten carry 11%. The table lists this clonotype with a count of one. Its antigen remains unknown.

What was sequenced was blood. This chain joins TRBV7-9 and TRBJ2-5; D is perhaps TRBD1 (5 bases). The origin of this receptor is a young woman in good health. The CDR3 region has the DNA TGTGCCAGCAGCTTAGATAAGGGGCGGGAGACCCAGTACTTC. Translated, it gives CASSLDKGRETQYF.